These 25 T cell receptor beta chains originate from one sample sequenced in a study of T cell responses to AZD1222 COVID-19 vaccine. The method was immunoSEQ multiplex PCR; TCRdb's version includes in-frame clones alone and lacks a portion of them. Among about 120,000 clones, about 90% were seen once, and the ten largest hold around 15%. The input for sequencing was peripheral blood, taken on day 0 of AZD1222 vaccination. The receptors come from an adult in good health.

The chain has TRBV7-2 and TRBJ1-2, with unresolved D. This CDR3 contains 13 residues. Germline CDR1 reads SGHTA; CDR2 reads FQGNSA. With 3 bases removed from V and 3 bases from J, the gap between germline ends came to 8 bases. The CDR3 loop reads CASSLGSYYGYTF. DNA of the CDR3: TGTGCCAGCAGCTTGGGATCATACTATGGCTACACCTTC.

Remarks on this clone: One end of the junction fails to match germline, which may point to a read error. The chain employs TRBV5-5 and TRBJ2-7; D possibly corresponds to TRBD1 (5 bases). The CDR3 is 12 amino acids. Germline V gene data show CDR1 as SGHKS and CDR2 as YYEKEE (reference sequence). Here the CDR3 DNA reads TGTGCCAGCAGCTTTGGTTCAGGGCTTGTCTCCTTC. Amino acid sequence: CASSFGSGLVSF. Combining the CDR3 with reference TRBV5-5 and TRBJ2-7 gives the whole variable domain DAGVTQSPTHLIKTRGQQVTLRCSPISGHKSVSWYQQVLGQGPQFIFQYYEKEERGRGNFPDRFSARQFPNYSSELNVNALLLGDSALYLCASSFGSGLVSFGPGTRLTVT.

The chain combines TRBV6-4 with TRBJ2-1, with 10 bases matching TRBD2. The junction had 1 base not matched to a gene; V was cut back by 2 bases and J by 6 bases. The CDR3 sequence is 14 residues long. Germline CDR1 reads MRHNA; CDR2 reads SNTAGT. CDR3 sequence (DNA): TGTGCCAGCAGTGACAGCGGGGGGGCCAATGAGCAGTTCTTC. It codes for CASSDSGGANEQFF.

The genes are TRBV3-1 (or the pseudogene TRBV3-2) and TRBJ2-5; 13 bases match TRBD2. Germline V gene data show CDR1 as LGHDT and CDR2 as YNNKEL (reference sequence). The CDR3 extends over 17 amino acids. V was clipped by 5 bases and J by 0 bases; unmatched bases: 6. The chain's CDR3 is CASSMTTSGRYQETQYF. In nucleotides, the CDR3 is TGTGCCAGCAGCATGACGACTAGCGGGAGGTACCAAGAGACCCAGTACTTC.

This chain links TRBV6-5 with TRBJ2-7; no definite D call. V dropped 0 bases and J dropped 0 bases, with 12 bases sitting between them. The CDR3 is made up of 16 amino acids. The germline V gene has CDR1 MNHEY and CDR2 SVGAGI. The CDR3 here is CASSYSTQPSSYEQYF. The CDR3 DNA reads TGTGCCAGCAGTTACTCGACACAACCAAGCTCCTACGAGCAGTACTTC.

The CDR3 sequence is CASSQASTDTQYF. CDR3 sequence (DNA): TGCGCCAGCAGCCAAGCAAGCACAGATACGCAGTATTTT. The chain has TRBV4-3 and TRBJ2-3, with unresolved D. The CDR3 has 13 residues. With 1 base removed from V and 0 bases from J, the gap between germline ends came to 2 bases. The germline V gene encodes CDR1 LGHNA and CDR2 YSLEER.

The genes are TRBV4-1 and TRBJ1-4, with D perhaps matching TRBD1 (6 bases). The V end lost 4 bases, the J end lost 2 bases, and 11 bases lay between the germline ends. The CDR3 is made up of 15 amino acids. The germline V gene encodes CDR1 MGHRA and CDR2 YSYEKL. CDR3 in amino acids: CASSRSQGTNEKLFF. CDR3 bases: TGCGCCAGCAGCCGTAGCCAGGGGACTAATGAAAAACTGTTTTTT.

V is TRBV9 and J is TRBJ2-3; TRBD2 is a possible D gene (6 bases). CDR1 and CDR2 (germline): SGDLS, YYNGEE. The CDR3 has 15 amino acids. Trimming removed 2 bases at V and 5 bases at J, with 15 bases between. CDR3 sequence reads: CASSVWGGEGDTQYF. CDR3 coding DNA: TGTGCCAGCAGCGTTTGGGGCGGGGAAGGAGATACGCAGTATTTT.

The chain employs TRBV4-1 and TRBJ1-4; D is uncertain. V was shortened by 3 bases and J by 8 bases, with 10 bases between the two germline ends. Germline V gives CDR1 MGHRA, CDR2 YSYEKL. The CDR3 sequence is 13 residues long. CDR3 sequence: CASSHRIREKLFF. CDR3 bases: TGCGCCAGCAGCCACCGCATACGGGAAAAACTGTTTTTT.

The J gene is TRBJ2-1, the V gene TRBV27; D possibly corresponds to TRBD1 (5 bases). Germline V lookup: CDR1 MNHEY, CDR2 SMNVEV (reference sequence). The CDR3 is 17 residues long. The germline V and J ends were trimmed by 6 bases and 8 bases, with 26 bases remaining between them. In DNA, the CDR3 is TGTGCCAGCAGGCTGAATCGACAGTCGCGTACAAGAGATGAGCAGTTCTTC. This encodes CASRLNRQSRTRDEQFF.

CDR3 bases: TGCGCCAGCAGCCAAACCACACTAGCGGGGGTCTCCTACGAGCAGTACTTC. Its protein product is CASSQTTLAGVSYEQYF. This chain joins TRBV4-3 and TRBJ2-7; 11 nucleotides align to TRBD2. The germline V gene has CDR1 LGHNA and CDR2 YSLEER. CDR3 length equals 17 residues. After removal of 2 bases from V and 0 bases from J, the junction contained 6 bases not matched to a gene.

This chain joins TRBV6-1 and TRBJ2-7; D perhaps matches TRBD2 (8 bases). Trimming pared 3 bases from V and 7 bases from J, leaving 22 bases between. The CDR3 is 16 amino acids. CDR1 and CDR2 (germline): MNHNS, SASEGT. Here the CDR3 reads CASSDTGVGGVGEQYF. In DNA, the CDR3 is TGTGCCAGCAGTGACACAGGGGTCGGGGGGGTTGGGGAGCAGTACTTC.

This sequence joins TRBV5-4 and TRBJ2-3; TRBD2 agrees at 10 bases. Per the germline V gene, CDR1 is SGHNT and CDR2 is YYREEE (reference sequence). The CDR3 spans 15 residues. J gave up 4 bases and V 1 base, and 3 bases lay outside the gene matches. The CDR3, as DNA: TGTGCCAGCAGCTTGAGGCTAGCGGGGGCAGATACGCAGTATTTT. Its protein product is CASSLRLAGADTQYF.

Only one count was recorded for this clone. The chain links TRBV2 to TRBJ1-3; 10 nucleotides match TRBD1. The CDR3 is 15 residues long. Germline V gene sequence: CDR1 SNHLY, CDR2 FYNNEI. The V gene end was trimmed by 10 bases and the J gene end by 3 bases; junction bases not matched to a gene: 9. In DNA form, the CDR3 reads TGTGCCATTACATCCGGGACAGGGGTTGGAAACACCATATATTTT. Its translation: CAITSGTGVGNTIYF.

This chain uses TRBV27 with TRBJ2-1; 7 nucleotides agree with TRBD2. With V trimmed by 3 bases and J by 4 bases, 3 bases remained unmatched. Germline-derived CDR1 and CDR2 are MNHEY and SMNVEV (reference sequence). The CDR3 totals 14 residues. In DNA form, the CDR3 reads TGTGCCAGCAGTTTGGGACTATTATACAATGAGCAGTTCTTC. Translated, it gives CASSLGLLYNEQFF.

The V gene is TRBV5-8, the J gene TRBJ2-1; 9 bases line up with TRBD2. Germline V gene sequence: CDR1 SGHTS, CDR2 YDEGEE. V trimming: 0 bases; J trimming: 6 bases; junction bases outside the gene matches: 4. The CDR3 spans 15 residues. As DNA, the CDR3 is TGTGCCAGCAGCTTGGTGCGGGGGGGCGGCAATGAGCAGTTCTTC. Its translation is CASSLVRGGGNEQFF.

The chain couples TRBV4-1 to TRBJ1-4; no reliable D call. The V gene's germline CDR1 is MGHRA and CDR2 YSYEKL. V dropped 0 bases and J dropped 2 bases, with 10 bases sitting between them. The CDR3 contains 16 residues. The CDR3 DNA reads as TGCGCCAGCAGCCAAGATCTAGGGTCCACTAATGAAAAACTGTTTTTT. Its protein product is CASSQDLGSTNEKLFF.

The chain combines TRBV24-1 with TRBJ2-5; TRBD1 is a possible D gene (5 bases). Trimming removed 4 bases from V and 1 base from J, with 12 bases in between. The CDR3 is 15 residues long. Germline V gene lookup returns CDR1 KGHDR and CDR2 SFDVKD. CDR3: CATSETSTGQETQYF. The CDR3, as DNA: TGTGCCACCAGTGAAACCTCTACAGGCCAAGAGACCCAGTACTTC.

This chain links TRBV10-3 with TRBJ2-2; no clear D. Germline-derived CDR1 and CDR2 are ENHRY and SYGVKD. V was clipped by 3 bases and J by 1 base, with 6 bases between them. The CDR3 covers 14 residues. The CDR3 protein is CAISDLENTGELFF. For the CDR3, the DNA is TGTGCCATCAGTGATCTCGAGAACACCGGGGAGCTGTTTTTT.

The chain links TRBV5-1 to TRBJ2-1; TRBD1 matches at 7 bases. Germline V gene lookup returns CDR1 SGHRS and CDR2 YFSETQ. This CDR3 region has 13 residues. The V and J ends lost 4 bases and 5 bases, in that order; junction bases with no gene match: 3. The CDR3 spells CASSTDRDNEQFF. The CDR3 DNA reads TGCGCCAGCAGCACCGACAGGGACAATGAGCAGTTCTTC. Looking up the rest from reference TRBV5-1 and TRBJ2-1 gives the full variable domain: KAGVTQTPRYLIKTRGQQVTLSCSPISGHRSVSWYQQTPGQGLQFLFEYFSETQRNKGNFPGRFSGRQFSNSRSEMNVSTLELGDSALYLCASSTDRDNEQFFGPGTRLTVL.

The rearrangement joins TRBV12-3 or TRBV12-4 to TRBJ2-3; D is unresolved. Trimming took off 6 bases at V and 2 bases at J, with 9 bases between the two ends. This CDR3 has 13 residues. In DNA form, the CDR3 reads TGTGCCAGCAGGCAAGAAACCACAGATACGCAGTATTTT. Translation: CASRQETTDTQYF.

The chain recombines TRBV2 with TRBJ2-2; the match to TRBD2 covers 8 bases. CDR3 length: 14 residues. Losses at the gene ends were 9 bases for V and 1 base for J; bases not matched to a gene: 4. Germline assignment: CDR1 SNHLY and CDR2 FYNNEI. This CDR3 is CASKAGVNTGELFF. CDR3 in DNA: TGTGCCAGTAAAGCGGGAGTGAACACCGGGGAGCTGTTTTTT.

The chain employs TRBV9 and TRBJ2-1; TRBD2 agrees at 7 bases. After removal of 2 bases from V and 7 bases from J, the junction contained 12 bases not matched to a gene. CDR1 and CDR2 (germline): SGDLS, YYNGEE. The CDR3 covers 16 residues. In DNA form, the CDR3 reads TGTGCCAGCAGCGTTAGGACTAGTGAGAGCCGAAATGAGCAGTTCTTC. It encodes CASSVRTSESRNEQFF.

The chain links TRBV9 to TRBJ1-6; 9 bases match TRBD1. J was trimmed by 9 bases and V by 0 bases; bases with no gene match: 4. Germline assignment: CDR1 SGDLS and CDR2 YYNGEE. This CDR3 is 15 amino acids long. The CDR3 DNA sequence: TGTGCCAGCAGCGTAGAGGGGACAGGGCTTTCACCCCTCCACTTT. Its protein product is CASSVEGTGLSPLHF.

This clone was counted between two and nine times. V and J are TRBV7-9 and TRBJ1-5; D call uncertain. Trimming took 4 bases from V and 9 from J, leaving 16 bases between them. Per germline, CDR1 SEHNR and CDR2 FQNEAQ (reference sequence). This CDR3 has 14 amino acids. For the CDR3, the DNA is TGTGCCAGCAGCTCCGGCGGATCTCTTCGGCCCCAGCATTTT. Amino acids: CASSSGGSLRPQHF.